The rows below give T cell receptor beta chains drawn from one sample of a study of human T cells and chemical hapten exposure. Using its own MiXCR run on the 5' RACE reads, TCRdb lists one record per CDR3 protein. The repertoire has tens of thousands of distinct CDR3 sequences, less than 20% of them found once; the top ten carry over 6.5%. The receptors shown here come from a female donor in good health. The CDR3 runs from the conserved cysteine through the conserved F or W. D genes are given only for firm matches. Where a row states a size, it is once, few, many or the class of an expanded clone; other rows omit it.

DNA,CDR3,length,V,size,D,J
TGTGCCAGCAGTCACCAGGATCAGCCCCAGCATTTT,CASSHQDQPQHF,12,TRBV28,many,.,TRBJ1-5
TGTGCCAGCAGGTCGACAGTGCGGGGCACAGATACGCAGTATTTT,CASRSTVRGTDTQYF,15,TRBV12-3/TRBV12-4,few,.,TRBJ2-3
TGTGCCAGCAGTTTATGGGAGACGGGACAGGGTGGCAATCAGCCCCAGCATTTT,CASSLWETGQGGNQPQHF,18,TRBV28,.,TRBD1,TRBJ1-5
TGCGCCAGCAGACGGGACAGAGCCGAAAAACTGTTTTTT,CASRRDRAEKLFF,13,TRBV10-2,.,TRBD1,TRBJ1-4
TGTGCCAGCAGCCAACATGCCAGGGCCGAGCAGTACTTC,CASSQHARAEQYF,13,TRBV14,few,.,TRBJ2-7
TGCAGCCAGAGGAGGTCACCCCTCCACTTT,CSQRRSPLHF,10,TRBV29-1,many,.,TRBJ1-6
TGTGCCAGCAGCCAAGTAATGACAGGGAGTAGATACAATGAGCAGTTCTTC,CASSQVMTGSRYNEQFF,17,TRBV3-1,.,TRBD1,TRBJ2-1
TGCGCCAGCAGCTTGTGGCAGACGGGGGTCGAGCAGTACTTC,CASSLWQTGVEQYF,14,TRBV5-1,few,.,TRBJ2-7
TGTGCCAGCAGGACGGACTTCTCCTACGAGCAGTACTTC,CASRTDFSYEQYF,13,TRBV7-9,few,.,TRBJ2-7
TGTGCCAGCAGCAAGACCGGGCTCGGGTACTTC,CASSKTGLGYF,11,TRBV11-2,.,.,TRBJ2-7
TGCGCCAGCAGCGTGGGACAGGGGGATGGGACTGAAGCTTTCTTT,CASSVGQGDGTEAFF,15,TRBV5-1,few,TRBD1,TRBJ1-1
TGTGCCAGCACCCTCCCGGGAAATCGGGCTGAAGCTTTCTTT,CASTLPGNRAEAFF,14,TRBV28,few,.,TRBJ1-1
TGTGCCAGCAGCCCGCAGGGGGGACTAGCGGGAGGGCCCGGGGAGACCCAGTACTTC,CASSPQGGLAGGPGETQYF,19,TRBV7-6,few,TRBD2,TRBJ2-5
TGTGCCAGCATGGGGGAAAGAGGCACTGAAGCTTTCTTT,CASMGERGTEAFF,13,TRBV2,.,.,TRBJ1-1
TGTGCCAGCTCACCCCCAGTAGCCAAAAACATTCAGTACTTC,CASSPPVAKNIQYF,14,TRBV18,.,.,TRBJ2-4
TGCAGTGCTAGAGATACCGTTGGGAGGGGGAGCGGCTACACCTTC,CSARDTVGRGSGYTF,15,TRBV20-1,few,.,TRBJ1-2
TGTGCCAGCACCCGGGACACGGGGCCCTACGAGCAGTACTTC,CASTRDTGPYEQYF,14,TRBV6-2/TRBV6-3,few,.,TRBJ2-7
TGCGCCAGCAGCTCCGGACTAGCGGACCGCACAGATACGCAGTATTTT,CASSSGLADRTDTQYF,16,TRBV5-1,few,TRBD2,TRBJ2-3
TGTGCCTCCGGACTAGCGGGACGTAACACCGGGGAGCTGTTTTTT,CASGLAGRNTGELFF,15,TRBV10-3,.,TRBD2,TRBJ2-2
TGTGCCAGCAGTGAATCCGTTCTCAATCAGCCCCAGCATTTT,CASSESVLNQPQHF,14,TRBV6-1,few,.,TRBJ1-5
TGTGCCAGCAGCGGCCGGACAGGGGAGGTCGGGGGGTACGAGCAGTACTTC,CASSGRTGEVGGYEQYF,17,TRBV7-9,many,TRBD1,TRBJ2-7
TGCAGTGCTAGAGTGGGGGGAGGGCCGGAGACCCAGTACTTC,CSARVGGGPETQYF,14,TRBV20-1,.,TRBD2,TRBJ2-5
TGTGCCAGCAGCCAGAACCTGAACACTGAAGCTTTCTTT,CASSQNLNTEAFF,13,TRBV5-6,.,.,TRBJ1-1
TGCAGTGCTAGAGTAGATAAAGGGGAGCAGTACTTC,CSARVDKGEQYF,12,TRBV20-1,few,.,TRBJ2-7
TGTGCCAGCAGCTTAGATCTTACCGGGAGATATTTGAATGAGCAGTTCTTC,CASSLDLTGRYLNEQFF,17,TRBV11-2,.,.,TRBJ2-1
TGTGCCAGCAGTTTATCGGGCGGTTATCAGCCCCAGCATTTT,CASSLSGGYQPQHF,14,TRBV27,.,.,TRBJ1-5
TGTGCCAGCACCATATATAGCGGGGGGGCATCCAAAAACATTCAGTACTTC,CASTIYSGGASKNIQYF,17,TRBV6-6,.,TRBD2,TRBJ2-4
TGCAGCGTTGTAGGCACCATGAACACTGAAGCTTTCTTT,CSVVGTMNTEAFF,13,TRBV29-1,.,.,TRBJ1-1
TGTGCCAGCAGCCTTACAGGGGCGGGGGAAGCTTTCTTT,CASSLTGAGEAFF,13,TRBV25-1,.,TRBD1,TRBJ1-1
TGCGCCAGCAGCTTGAGTAGCGATCCTCTGGAGACCCAGTACTTC,CASSLSSDPLETQYF,15,TRBV5-1,few,.,TRBJ2-5
TGTGCCAGCAGCAAAATGACAGGCTATAGCAATCAGCCCCAGCATTTT,CASSKMTGYSNQPQHF,16,TRBV6-2/TRBV6-3,few,.,TRBJ1-5
TGTGCCAGCAGTGGACTCCGCACAGATACGCAGTATTTT,CASSGLRTDTQYF,13,TRBV2,few,.,TRBJ2-3
TGCAGTGCTGCCCGGGGGAAGGGGGTCTCCTACGAGCAGTACTTC,CSAARGKGVSYEQYF,15,TRBV20-1,few,.,TRBJ2-7
TGTGCCAGCAGCCAAGCACAACAAAGGCTGTTTTTT,CASSQAQQRLFF,12,TRBV14,.,.,TRBJ1-4
TGTGCCAGCAGTTTTAAAAGGATCGGGGAGCTGTTTTTT,CASSFKRIGELFF,13,TRBV28,few,.,TRBJ2-2
TGTGCCAGCAGCCCGCCTGGGCATTACAATGAGCAGTTCTTC,CASSPPGHYNEQFF,14,TRBV7-2,.,.,TRBJ2-1
TGTGCCAGCAGTTCTCTCTCGACAGCCCTAAAATGGTACTTC,CASSSLSTALKWYF,14,TRBV28,many,.,TRBJ2-7
TGTGCCAGCAGCCCCGTCGGCAGGGGGGATTCCACCTTC,CASSPVGRGDSTF,13,TRBV3-1,.,TRBD1,TRBJ1-2
TGTGCCAGCACCGAAGGACTAGCGGGAGTTTATAATTACAATGAGCAGTTCTTC,CASTEGLAGVYNYNEQFF,18,TRBV6-2/TRBV6-3,.,TRBD2,TRBJ2-1
TGCAGTGCTGCCGACAGGGGACTGAACACTGAAGCTTTCTTT,CSAADRGLNTEAFF,14,TRBV20-1,few,TRBD1,TRBJ1-1
TGTGCCAGCAGTAAGCAAGCGGGAGGCAATGAGCAGTTCTTC,CASSKQAGGNEQFF,14,TRBV28,few,TRBD2,TRBJ2-1
TGTGCCAGCAGTTTAGAGGGGGGGACTGAAGCTTTCTTT,CASSLEGGTEAFF,13,TRBV7-9,many,.,TRBJ1-1
TGTGCCAGCAGCTTACGGACAGGGACGGGGGAGACCCAGTACTTC,CASSLRTGTGETQYF,15,TRBV7-9,.,TRBD1,TRBJ2-5
TGTGCCAGCAAAGAGGCGAATGGGCCGAACACTGAAGCTTTCTTT,CASKEANGPNTEAFF,15,TRBV6-1,few,.,TRBJ1-1
TGTGCCACCAGCAGAGAGAAGCAGGGGTACTCTGGAAACACCATATATTTT,CATSREKQGYSGNTIYF,17,TRBV15,.,.,TRBJ1-3
TGTGCCAGCAGAATCGAGGGGGACGAAACCAATCAGCCCCAGCATTTT,CASRIEGDETNQPQHF,16,TRBV6-7,.,.,TRBJ1-5
TGTGCCAGCAGCCAAGCTACAAGGGGGACCCAGTACTTC,CASSQATRGTQYF,13,TRBV3-1,few,.,TRBJ2-5
TGTGCCAGCAGCCTAGGGACGGGGGCGGCTTATGGCTACACCTTC,CASSLGTGAAYGYTF,15,TRBV12-3/TRBV12-4,.,.,TRBJ1-2
TGCAGTGCTAGGACTAGCGGGAGGGCAGAACGGAGCTCTGGGGCCAACGTCCTGACTTTC,CSARTSGRAERSSGANVLTF,20,TRBV20-1,few,TRBD2,TRBJ2-6
TGCAGCGTTAAGGACAGGGGCCCCACAGATACGCAGTATTTT,CSVKDRGPTDTQYF,14,TRBV29-1,many,TRBD1,TRBJ2-3
TGTGCCAGCAGCCGTCGCCTAGCGGGAGTCTTGGTCGAGCAGTACTTC,CASSRRLAGVLVEQYF,16,TRBV12-3/TRBV12-4,.,TRBD2,TRBJ2-7
TGCAGCGTTGAAGGCGAGGGTAATCAGCCCCAGCATTTT,CSVEGEGNQPQHF,13,TRBV29-1,.,.,TRBJ1-5
TGCGCCAGCAGGCCCGACAGTACCTATAATTCACCCCTCCCCTTT,CASRPDSTYNSPLPF,15,TRBV5-1,.,.,TRBJ1-6
TGCAGCGTTGGACAGGGGAGCACCGGGGAGCTGTTTTTT,CSVGQGSTGELFF,13,TRBV29-1,few,TRBD1,TRBJ2-2
TGTGCCAGCAGCAAAGCCTCTCTGCTGGGACCTAGCACAGATACGCAGTATTTT,CASSKASLLGPSTDTQYF,18,TRBV21-1,few,.,TRBJ2-3
TGCGCCAGCAGCCCATCTCAGGGAGGCACTGAAGCTTTCTTT,CASSPSQGGTEAFF,14,TRBV5-1,.,.,TRBJ1-1
TGCGCCAGCAGCTTGGAGGGGACAGAATACACTGAAGCTTTCTTT,CASSLEGTEYTEAFF,15,TRBV5-1,once,TRBD1,TRBJ1-1
TGTGCCAGCAGCCACCTGGGGACGAAAGCGGATACGCAGTATTTT,CASSHLGTKADTQYF,15,TRBV6-2/TRBV6-3,few,.,TRBJ2-3